Included here is one T cell receptor beta chain sequence, with context. What it binds is not known. The sample comes from a study of cytomegalovirus exposure and HLA in healthy donors. Study details: Of about 390 genotyped donors, 81% grouped in the Caucasian-associated ancestry cluster.

Study-wide points: Researchers reportedly found TCR beta sequences accurately predicted most subjects' HLA-A and HLA-B alleles. For cytomegalovirus status, the classifier reportedly gave diagnoses with high specificity and sensitivity. In a later analysis, productive TCRs from donors in an Asian-associated ancestry cluster reportedly carried fewer N-insertions than the cohort mean.

With 1 base clipped from V and 3 bases from J, the junction kept 9 bases outside the gene matches. From germline, CDR1 is SGHVS and CDR2 FNYEAQ. This CDR3 has 17 residues. PCR used 60 Vbeta primers and 13 Jbeta primers. Generated by immunoSEQ multiplex PCR, the TCRdb table keeps only in-frame clones and is missing some. Its listing shows some 50,000 clones. This chain joins TRBV7-6 and TRBJ2-1; 7 bases match TRBD1. What was sequenced was PBMCs. The TCR was taken from a woman aged 40 to 50 in good health and CMV-seronegative. The CDR3 sequence: CASSLGVRGQLYNEQFF. The CDR3 DNA sequence: TGTGCCAGCAGCTTAGGGGTTAGGGGACAGCTCTACAATGAGCAGTTCTTC.